The rows below give T cell receptor beta chains drawn from one sample of a study of blood T cell repertoires in COVID-19. Using immunoSEQ multiplex PCR, the repertoire was profiled, and TCRdb retains in-frame clones only, with some absent. The table lists 250,000 to 300,000 clones, more than 75% of them singletons, with approximately 1.4% in the top ten. Input material: peripheral blood. The receptor source for this set is a woman aged 35 to 49 who had recovered from COVID-19. Each CDR3 is given with its conserved first and last residue. The order of the fields is J gene, clone size, V gene, D gene, CDR3 protein, CDR3 DNA. A D gene is named only where the DNA matches it firmly. The size entry is marked missing in some rows and otherwise reads once, few, many or a size class.

TRBJ1-3,NA,TRBV6-5,TRBD1,CASSYRWTGDGNTIYF,TGTGCCAGCAGTTACAGGTGGACAGGGGATGGAAACACCATATATTTT
TRBJ2-1,NA,TRBV11-3,TRBD2,CASSLGRYNEQFF,TGTGCCAGCAGCCTCGGGAGGTACAATGAGCAGTTCTTC
TRBJ1-2,NA,TRBV10-3,NA,CAISEFEQYGYTF,TGTGCCATCAGTGAGTTTGAACAGTATGGCTACACCTTC
TRBJ2-7,NA,TRBV27,NA,CASSYRATYEQYF,TGTGCCAGCAGTTACAGGGCCACCTACGAGCAGTACTTC
TRBJ2-2,NA,TRBV7-9,TRBD1,CASSTTGGPGELFF,TGTGCCAGCAGCACTACAGGGGGTCCCGGGGAGCTGTTTTTT
TRBJ1-1,NA,TRBV7-9,NA,CASSPGGGRGRTEAFF,TGTGCCAGCAGCCCTGGGGGGGGCCGAGGTCGCACTGAAGCTTTCTTT
TRBJ2-7,NA,TRBV7-2,TRBD1,CASSRPQGAGYEQYF,TGTGCCAGCAGCCGCCCCCAGGGGGCTGGCTACGAGCAGTACTTC
TRBJ2-3,NA,TRBV7-2,TRBD1,CASSFNRGYTDTQYF,TGTGCCAGCAGCTTTAACAGGGGATACACAGATACGCAGTATTTT
TRBJ1-5,NA,TRBV27,TRBD1,CASSPRPGQGAGQPQHF,TGTGCCAGCAGTCCCCGCCCCGGACAGGGGGCGGGTCAGCCCCAGCATTTT
TRBJ1-1,NA,TRBV7-6,NA,CASSSHREKNTEAFF,TGTGCCAGCAGCTCCCACCGGGAGAAGAACACTGAAGCTTTCTTT
TRBJ1-1,NA,TRBV28,NA,CASSFPRATEAFF,TGTGCCAGCAGTTTTCCGAGGGCCACTGAAGCTTTCTTT
TRBJ1-3,NA,TRBV18,NA,CASSPTPGQFGNTIYF,TGTGCCAGCTCCCCAACCCCCGGACAGTTCGGAAACACCATATATTTT
TRBJ2-7,NA,TRBV19,NA,CASSSRARQVSPYEQYF,TGTGCCAGTAGTTCCAGGGCGAGACAGGTGAGCCCCTACGAGCAGTACTTC
TRBJ1-1,NA,TRBV6-2/TRBV6-3,NA,CASSYTARMNTEAFF,TGTGCCAGCAGTTACACGGCGCGGATGAACACTGAAGCTTTCTTT
TRBJ2-1,NA,TRBV2,NA,CASSEGRSSYNEQFF,TGTGCCAGCAGTGAAGGCCGGAGCTCCTACAATGAGCAGTTCTTC
TRBJ1-6,NA,TRBV6-5,TRBD1,CASSRNRDRGLPLHF,TGTGCCAGCAGCCGGAACCGGGACAGGGGCCTACCCCTCCACTTT
TRBJ2-2,few,TRBV10-3,TRBD2,CASRRPAGVPANTGELFF,TGTGCCTCCCGGCGGCCAGCGGGGGTTCCCGCGAACACCGGGGAGCTGTTTTTT
TRBJ2-5,NA,TRBV27,TRBD1,CASNPLGQGTETQYF,TGTGCCAGCAATCCATTGGGACAGGGGACGGAGACCCAGTACTTC
TRBJ1-5,NA,TRBV27,TRBD1,CASSSGQGEQPQHF,TGTGCCAGCAGTTCGGGACAGGGGGAACAGCCCCAGCATTTT
TRBJ2-7,NA,TRBV5-4,TRBD2,CASSLGTSGTYEQYF,TGTGCCAGCAGCTTGGGGACTAGCGGGACCTACGAGCAGTACTTC
TRBJ1-6,NA,TRBV7-3,NA,CASSLSQSGNSPLHF,TGTGCCAGCAGCTTAAGTCAATCGGGGAATTCACCCCTCCACTTT
TRBJ1-1,NA,TRBV9,NA,CASSVVPDPGEAFF,TGTGCCAGCAGCGTAGTACCAGACCCAGGTGAAGCTTTCTTT
TRBJ2-5,NA,TRBV27,TRBD1,CASSGTDETQYF,TGTGCCAGCAGTGGGACAGACGAGACCCAGTACTTC
TRBJ2-3,NA,TRBV9,NA,CASSIQQGWTDTQYF,TGTGCCAGCAGCATACAACAGGGATGGACAGATACGCAGTATTTT
TRBJ1-2,NA,TRBV4-3,TRBD1,CASSRRQGPPDGYTF,TGCGCCAGCAGCCGCCGACAGGGGCCCCCTGATGGCTACACCTTC
TRBJ2-3,NA,TRBV7-2,TRBD2,CASSFLAGITDTQYF,TGTGCCAGCAGCTTCCTAGCGGGAATCACAGATACGCAGTATTTT
TRBJ1-4,NA,TRBV30,NA,CAWRRQGEKLFF,TGTGCCTGGAGGCGCCAGGGAGAAAAACTGTTTTTT
TRBJ2-7,NA,TRBV7-8,NA,CASSQTGGGFYEQYF,TGTGCCAGCAGCCAAACAGGGGGGGGTTTCTACGAGCAGTACTTC
TRBJ2-2,NA,TRBV18,NA,CASSHQGRESGELFF,TGTGCCAGCTCACACCAGGGGAGGGAGTCCGGGGAGCTGTTTTTT
TRBJ1-2,NA,TRBV3-1/TRBV3-2,TRBD1,CASRHRDSYGYTF,TGTGCCAGCAGACACCGGGACAGCTATGGCTACACCTTC
TRBJ2-1,NA,TRBV9,TRBD2,CASSVNPLAGVRNEQFF,TGTGCCAGCAGCGTAAATCCACTAGCGGGGGTTAGGAATGAGCAGTTCTTC
TRBJ1-2,NA,TRBV4-3,NA,CASSRNAAGLRGYTF,TGCGCCAGCAGTCGCAACGCGGCGGGACTAAGGGGCTACACCTTC
TRBJ1-2,NA,TRBV15,TRBD1,CATSRDHRGSGGYTF,TGTGCCACCAGCAGAGATCACAGGGGCTCTGGAGGCTACACCTTC
TRBJ2-2,NA,TRBV7-3,TRBD2,CASSTGLANGELFF,TGTGCCAGCAGCACGGGACTAGCAAACGGGGAGCTGTTTTTT
TRBJ2-5,NA,TRBV5-1,TRBD2,CASSQSGGASETQYF,TGCGCCAGCAGCCAGAGCGGGGGGGCGTCAGAGACCCAGTACTTC
TRBJ1-4,NA,TRBV4-3,NA,CASSQEVQYNEKLFF,TGCGCCAGCAGCCAAGAAGTACAGTATAATGAAAAACTGTTTTTT
TRBJ1-1,once,TRBV11-2,TRBD1,CASKQGATLSTEAFF,TGTGCCAGCAAACAGGGGGCTACCCTCAGCACTGAAGCTTTCTTT
TRBJ2-1,NA,TRBV25-1,NA,CASSESWAEYNEQFF,TGTGCCAGCAGTGAATCTTGGGCAGAGTACAATGAGCAGTTCTTC
TRBJ2-7,NA,TRBV7-8,NA,CASSLSGYVGQYF,TGTGCCAGCAGCCTATCGGGGTACGTCGGGCAGTACTTC
TRBJ1-5,NA,TRBV15,NA,CATSRAGSNQPQHF,TGTGCCACCAGCAGGGCAGGGAGCAATCAGCCCCAGCATTTT
TRBJ1-2,NA,TRBV5-4,NA,CASSLEGVAYYGYTF,TGTGCCAGCAGCTTGGAGGGGGTTGCGTACTATGGCTACACCTTC
TRBJ2-2,NA,TRBV9,NA,CASSPPAGTNTGELFF,TGTGCCAGCAGCCCCCCCGCGGGGACGAACACCGGGGAGCTGTTTTTT
TRBJ1-6,NA,TRBV9,TRBD1,CASSVAGGWNSPLHF,TGTGCCAGCAGCGTGGCAGGGGGCTGGAATTCACCCCTCCACTTT
TRBJ2-1,NA,TRBV7-2,TRBD1,CASSLAAPVVSRGLSYNEQFF,TGTGCCAGCAGCTTAGCAGCCCCGGTGGTTAGTAGGGGGCTATCCTACAATGAGCAGTTCTTC
TRBJ1-4,NA,TRBV4-1,NA,CASSPQWTAQNEKLFF,TGCGCCAGCAGCCCACAATGGACAGCCCAAAATGAAAAACTGTTTTTT
TRBJ1-3,once,TRBV4-3,NA,CASSQGLGSGNTIYF,TGCGCCAGCAGCCAAGGGTTGGGCTCCGGAAACACCATATATTTT